Listed here is a single TCR beta chain. Antigen unknown. The data are from a study of T-cell reconstitution after alpha-beta-depleted transplantation in children. Study results and caveats: Fresh T-cell production supplied most of the T-cell counts and diversity seen one year after transplant. Reports say that about two months after transplant, the alpha-beta T cells came out of several hundred graft clones that had expanded. Surviving recipient cells, namely T cells and thymic progenitors, were the source of high day-60 TCRbeta diversity in some patients.

This CDR3 has 17 residues. Trimming removed 2 bases from V and 1 base from J; junction bases left unmatched: 4. Germline V lookup: CDR1 MNHEY, CDR2 SVGAGI. Unique molecular identifiers were built into the TCRbeta library. MiXCR, run by TCRdb on the PCR reads, gives a single entry per CDR3 protein. The table has more than 400,000 distinct CDR3 sequences, approximately 42% seen once; the top ten hold approximately 30%. The V gene is TRBV6-5, the J gene TRBJ2-3; 12 nucleotides align to TRBD2. This receptor was obtained from a girl aged 2-10 years with aplastic anemia, due to receive a stem cell transplant. The sequenced sample was PBMCs, obtained before TCRalphabeta/CD19-depleted stem cell transplant. This CDR3 reads CASSYRLAGEGTDTQYF. The CDR3 coding sequence is TGTGCCAGCAGTTACCGACTAGCGGGGGAGGGCACAGATACGCAGTATTTT.